A single sample gave rise to the 6 T cell receptor beta chains below, sequenced in a study of blood T cell repertoires in COVID-19. Generated by immunoSEQ multiplex PCR, the TCRdb table keeps only in-frame clones and is missing some. This table has under 300,000 clones, about four fifths appearing once. Sequencing used peripheral blood. These receptors were taken from a man aged 45-60 years with acute or convalescent COVID-19.

The genes are TRBV7-9 and TRBJ1-2; TRBD1 agrees at 9 bases. V shed 5 bases and J 6 bases; nucleotides not matched to a gene: 7. The germline V gene encodes CDR1 SEHNR and CDR2 FQNEAQ (reference sequence). The CDR3 sequence is 14 residues long. The CDR3, as DNA: TGTGCCAGCAGCCCACAGGGACAGGGTCATGGCTACACCTTC. This codes for CASSPQGQGHGYTF.

The genes are TRBV6-5 and TRBJ1-4; perhaps TRBD1 as D (6 bases). The V gene's germline CDR1 is MNHEY and CDR2 SVGAGI. V lost 6 bases and J lost 4, with 12 bases in between. The CDR3 is made up of 14 amino acids. Here the CDR3 reads CASRGRGFNEKLFF. For the CDR3, the DNA is TGTGCCAGCAGGGGAAGGGGGTTTAATGAAAAACTGTTTTTT.

The table lists this clone with a few counts. The V and J genes are TRBV5-1 and TRBJ2-1; D call uncertain. This CDR3 region has 12 residues. CDR1 is SGHRS and CDR2 is YFSETQ in the germline V gene. Trimming pared 0 bases from V and 8 bases from J, leaving 6 bases between. The CDR3 is CASSLVNYEQFF. DNA of the CDR3: TGCGCCAGCAGCTTGGTAAATTATGAGCAGTTCTTC.

The chain joins TRBV10-3 to TRBJ1-6; TRBD1 is a possible D gene (6 bases). The CDR3 runs 12 residues. V dropped 6 bases and J dropped 8 bases, with 8 bases sitting between them. Germline CDR1 reads ENHRY; CDR2 reads SYGVKD. The CDR3 protein is CAISPGDSPLHF. The DNA for the CDR3 is TGTGCCATCAGCCCAGGGGATTCACCCCTCCACTTT.

The CDR3 coding sequence is TGTGCCAGCTGTCGAGGCACCGGGGAGCTGTTTTTT. It is translated as CASCRGTGELFF. The genes are TRBV6-5 and TRBJ2-2; the D is unclear. Germline V lookup: CDR1 MNHEY, CDR2 SVGAGI. The CDR3 spans 12 residues. V lost 8 bases and J lost 4, with 8 bases in between.

The chain is built from TRBV3-1 (or the pseudogene TRBV3-2) and TRBJ1-1; possible D gene TRBD1, 5 bases. Germline V gene sequence: CDR1 LGHDT, CDR2 YNNKEL (reference sequence). The CDR3 is made up of 16 amino acids. The germline V and J ends were trimmed by 5 bases and 0 bases, with 16 bases remaining between them. The CDR3 spells CASSGQGQPMNTEAFF. Here the CDR3 DNA reads TGTGCCAGCAGCGGGCAGGGTCAGCCCATGAACACTGAAGCTTTCTTT.